The rows below give T cell receptor beta chains drawn from one sample of a study of blood T cells in healthy people across ages. Using its own MiXCR run on the 5' RACE reads, TCRdb lists one record per CDR3 protein. The sample consists of hundreds of thousands of distinct CDR3 sequences, more than 50% of them appearing once. Sequenced: blood. The source of these receptors is a man aged 35 to 55 in good health. Both conserved end residues are part of each CDR3. Fields, in order: D gene, V gene, J gene, clone size, CDR3 protein, CDR3 DNA. D genes are given only for firm matches. Part of the rows lack a size; the others show once, few, many or a class for expanded clones.

d_gene: TRBD1; v_gene: TRBV7-2; j_gene: TRBJ1-2; abundance: few; CDR3aa: CASSSLTGEGYTF; CDR3nt: TGTGCCAGCAGCTCCCTGACAGGGGAAGGCTACACCTTC
d_gene: TRBD2; v_gene: TRBV7-2; j_gene: TRBJ2-1; abundance: medium-sized; CDR3aa: CASSLAAGANEQFF; CDR3nt: TGTGCCAGCAGCTTAGCCGCGGGAGCTAATGAGCAGTTCTTC
d_gene: NA; v_gene: TRBV18; j_gene: TRBJ1-1; abundance: NA; CDR3aa: CASSPRDEMNTEAFF; CDR3nt: TGTGCCAGCTCACCACGGGACGAAATGAACACTGAAGCTTTCTTT
d_gene: NA; v_gene: TRBV4-1; j_gene: TRBJ1-1; abundance: many; CDR3aa: CASSQYENTEAFF; CDR3nt: TGCGCCAGCAGCCAATACGAGAACACTGAAGCTTTCTTT
d_gene: TRBD1; v_gene: TRBV20-1; j_gene: TRBJ1-2; abundance: NA; CDR3aa: CSAPDRKDGYTF; CDR3nt: TGCAGTGCTCCGGACAGGAAGGATGGCTACACCTTC
d_gene: NA; v_gene: TRBV7-2; j_gene: TRBJ2-2; abundance: NA; CDR3aa: CASSVTVNTGELFF; CDR3nt: TGTGCCAGCAGCGTGACTGTGAACACCGGGGAGCTGTTTTTT
d_gene: TRBD2; v_gene: TRBV4-3; j_gene: TRBJ2-3; abundance: NA; CDR3aa: CASSQDLTSGSNWETQYF; CDR3nt: TGCGCCAGCAGCCAAGATCTGACTAGCGGGAGCAATTGGGAGACGCAGTATTTT
d_gene: NA; v_gene: TRBV6-1; j_gene: TRBJ2-5; abundance: few; CDR3aa: CASSDRRTSTGTQYF; CDR3nt: TGTGCCAGCAGTGATAGGAGGACGTCGACCGGGACCCAGTACTTC
d_gene: NA; v_gene: TRBV28; j_gene: TRBJ2-6; abundance: NA; CDR3aa: CASGVPGRFSGANVLTF; CDR3nt: TGTGCCAGCGGCGTTCCGGGACGGTTCTCTGGGGCCAACGTCCTGACTTTC
d_gene: NA; v_gene: TRBV28; j_gene: TRBJ1-2; abundance: NA; CDR3aa: CASSSDPKLGYTF; CDR3nt: TGTGCCAGCAGTTCCGACCCCAAGCTAGGCTACACCTTC
d_gene: TRBD2; v_gene: TRBV28; j_gene: TRBJ2-5; abundance: NA; CDR3aa: CASIGSAGGFETQYF; CDR3nt: TGTGCCAGCATCGGTTCTGCGGGAGGTTTTGAGACCCAGTACTTC
d_gene: TRBD1; v_gene: TRBV20-1; j_gene: TRBJ2-3; abundance: NA; CDR3aa: CSVTRDRERTDTQYF; CDR3nt: TGCAGTGTTACCCGCGACAGGGAACGCACAGATACGCAGTATTTT
d_gene: NA; v_gene: TRBV7-2; j_gene: TRBJ2-3; abundance: few; CDR3aa: CASSPPEGAQYF; CDR3nt: TGTGCCAGCAGCCCACCCGAGGGGGCGCAGTATTTT
d_gene: NA; v_gene: TRBV29-1; j_gene: TRBJ1-4; abundance: NA; CDR3aa: CSVVSGTNEKLFF; CDR3nt: TGCAGCGTTGTGTCGGGAACTAATGAAAAACTGTTTTTT
d_gene: NA; v_gene: TRBV2; j_gene: TRBJ2-5; abundance: NA; CDR3aa: CASNRRVGETQYF; CDR3nt: TGTGCCAGCAACCGACGGGTGGGAGAGACCCAGTACTTC
d_gene: TRBD2; v_gene: TRBV4-2; j_gene: TRBJ2-5; abundance: few; CDR3aa: CASSQGLAEPREQYF; CDR3nt: TGTGCCAGCAGCCAAGGACTAGCGGAGCCGAGAGAGCAGTACTTC
d_gene: TRBD2; v_gene: TRBV20-1; j_gene: TRBJ2-3; abundance: NA; CDR3aa: CSARRETAGGGTDTQYF; CDR3nt: TGCAGTGCTAGACGCGAAACAGCGGGGGGGGGCACAGATACGCAGTATTTT
d_gene: TRBD2; v_gene: TRBV5-6; j_gene: TRBJ2-5; abundance: NA; CDR3aa: CASSWRLAGVQETQYF; CDR3nt: TGTGCCAGCAGTTGGAGACTAGCGGGGGTTCAAGAGACCCAGTACTTC
d_gene: TRBD2; v_gene: TRBV20-1; j_gene: TRBJ2-1; abundance: NA; CDR3aa: CSARLAGSREQFF; CDR3nt: TGCAGTGCTAGGTTAGCGGGGTCGAGGGAGCAGTTCTTC
d_gene: NA; v_gene: TRBV4-1; j_gene: TRBJ2-7; abundance: NA; CDR3aa: CASSHQRGYEQYF; CDR3nt: TGCGCCAGCAGCCATCAAAGGGGGTACGAGCAGTACTTC